This T cell receptor (beta chain) originates from a study of blood T cell repertoires in COVID-19. The CDR3 is made up of 14 amino acids. The germline V gene has CDR1 ENHRY and CDR2 SYGVKD. V was clipped by 9 bases and J by 3 bases, with 17 bases between them. In the authors' workflow: Reference gene primer amplification yielded estimated nucleated cell counts. Using immunoSEQ multiplex PCR, the repertoire was profiled, and TCRdb retains in-frame clones only, with some absent. For V, J and clone size, that table is used; D and trimming come from the DNA. The sample lists some 130,000 clones, about 72% occurring once.

The TCR sequence derives from a woman in her seventies with acute or convalescent COVID-19. Input material: peripheral blood. The V and J genes are TRBV10-3 and TRBJ2-5; tentative D call: TRBD2 (6 bases). Written as DNA, the CDR3 is TGTGCCATTCGGGGCGGGGAGAGAAAAGAGACCCAGTACTTC. This codes for CAIRGGERKETQYF.